This is a list of T cell receptor beta chains from one sample in a study of blood T cell repertoires in COVID-19. Sequencing used immunoSEQ multiplex PCR; TCRdb keeps in-frame clones, though not all of them. This table has 150,000 to 200,000 clones, roughly nine tenths appearing once. Sequenced input: peripheral blood. The receptors come from a woman in her 70s with acute or convalescent COVID-19. The CDR3 runs from the conserved cysteine through the conserved F or W. The order of the fields is J gene, V gene, CDR3 protein.

TRBJ1-1 TRBV19 CASSIRDRGGWNTEAFF
TRBJ2-3 TRBV7-2 CASSLVVRRTDTQYF
TRBJ1-1 TRBV3-1/TRBV3-2 CASSSFTTGRNTEAFF
TRBJ2-7 TRBV5-4 CASSLNPVPPIYEQYF
TRBJ2-7 TRBV29-1 CSVEDRDYEQYF
TRBJ1-5 TRBV6-2/TRBV6-3 CASSIHQDNQPQHF
TRBJ2-3 TRBV2 CASSVDRGTDTQYF
TRBJ2-2 TRBV6-5 CASSKDRVNTGELFF
TRBJ2-3 TRBV28 CASTLAGTDTQYF
TRBJ2-7 TRBV28 CASSRGQGLKEYF
TRBJ2-3 TRBV6-5 CASRRGQASTDTQYF
TRBJ1-1 TRBV28 CASSLPPTGGAGTEAFF
TRBJ2-1 TRBV7-8 CASSLRAQSYNEQFF
TRBJ2-5 TRBV5-4 CASSPGTFQETQYF
TRBJ2-1 TRBV18 CASSPLELPSYNEQFF
TRBJ1-4 TRBV4-1 CASSPRDREREKLFF
TRBJ2-2 TRBV19 CASSIAQVNTGELFF
TRBJ2-1 TRBV6-5 CASSYTSVRDEQFF
TRBJ2-7 TRBV19 CASSIQAGRDSYEQYF
TRBJ1-1 TRBV19 CASSRPQAGATEAFF
TRBJ1-2 TRBV28 CASSLLRAGGYTF
TRBJ2-7 TRBV7-8 CASSLRRGYEQYF
TRBJ2-1 TRBV18 CASSPQLAGGSSEQFF
TRBJ2-7 TRBV19 CASSMGQGLTYEQYF
TRBJ1-1 TRBV5-1 CASSSRGSRTEAFF
TRBJ2-5 TRBV18 CASSPPTSGGPGAQYF
TRBJ1-2 TRBV5-5 CASSLGQGSYGYTF
TRBJ2-7 TRBV12-5 CASGRTGSHEQYF
TRBJ2-7 TRBV11-2 CASSLDIGVEQYF
TRBJ2-1 TRBV4-1 CASSQRLADEQFF
TRBJ1-2 TRBV2 CASPTGTYGYTF
TRBJ2-7 TRBV27 CASKGQRAYEQYF
TRBJ2-2 TRBV2 CASSADRANTGELFF
TRBJ1-5 TRBV27 CASDPSGVGQPQHF
TRBJ1-5 TRBV10-3 CAISEDIINQPQHF
TRBJ2-5 TRBV6-5 CASSYSTQEETQYF
TRBJ1-1 TRBV29-1 CSVGGQGYTEAFF
TRBJ2-7 TRBV19 CASSDDRATYEQYF
TRBJ1-1 TRBV6-2/TRBV6-3 CASSYETGMNTEAFF
TRBJ2-1 TRBV18 CASSPVPGLAGGYNEQFF
TRBJ1-1 TRBV21-1 CASIGGGTMNTEAFF
TRBJ1-2 TRBV5-1 CASSFSGGQAGGYGYTF
TRBJ1-2 TRBV28 CASSPLGLGQGNDYGYTF
TRBJ2-2 TRBV5-6 CASSPDWQAGTGELFF
TRBJ1-2 TRBV2 CASSALRYGYTF
TRBJ2-3 TRBV13 CASSLVGPIVDTQYF
TRBJ1-2 TRBV7-9 CASSRQGKDGYTF